Presented here are 20 T cell receptor beta chains from one specimen sequenced in a study of T cell repertoires in cytomegalovirus infection. TCRdb fed the reads into MiXCR, producing one record per CDR3 protein. The sample contains fewer than 550,000 distinct CDR3 sequences, about 15% of which appear only once. The sequenced sample was CD8+ T cells from PBMCs. The origin of the receptors is a human donor in good health (CMV status not recorded). Some clones in this sample may be carry-over from other donors' samples.

This clonotype was counted ten times or more. The chain recombines TRBV6-6 with TRBJ2-5, with unresolved D. The germline gives CDR1 MNHNY, CDR2 SVGAGI (reference sequence). V lost 3 bases and J lost 5, with 7 bases in between. The CDR3 totals 12 residues. DNA of the CDR3: TGTGCCAGCAGTTATGATGGCGAGACCCAGTACTTC. Amino acid sequence: CASSYDGETQYF.

This clonotype was recorded many times. The chain links TRBV29-1 to TRBJ2-5, with 8 positions matching TRBD2. Germline CDR1 SQVTM, CDR2 ANQGSEA. Trimming removed 1 base from V and 3 bases from J; junction bases left unmatched: 10. The CDR3 runs to 16 residues. This CDR3 reads CSVEVEASGLKETQYF. The CDR3 nucleotides read TGCAGCGTTGAAGTCGAGGCTAGCGGGCTTAAAGAGACCCAGTACTTC.

This clonotype appeared many times. V and J are TRBV7-9 and TRBJ2-5, with D maybe TRBD1 (7 bases). Looked up from germline, CDR1 is SEHNR and CDR2 is FQNEAQ (reference sequence). The V end was cut by 6 bases, the J end by 8 bases, with 19 bases between. This CDR3 is 14 amino acids long. The CDR3 region is CASRGGQASDTQYF. Here the CDR3 DNA reads TGTGCCAGCAGGGGAGGACAGGCCTCGGATACCCAGTACTTC.

A word on this clonotype: The junction shows a germline mismatch at one end, possibly a read error. V is TRBV5-3 and J is TRBJ1-1, with a possible D match to TRBD1 (5 bases). TRBV5-3 is given ORF status, its function remaining uncertain. The CDR3 consists of 16 residues. CDR3 loop: CASSFIGAVGTSEAFF. The DNA of the CDR3 is TGTGCCAGCAGCTTTATAGGGGCCGTCGGGACCTCTGAAGCTTTCTTT.

This clonotype appeared many times. The chain combines TRBV6-1 with TRBJ1-1, with 8 positions matching TRBD1. The CDR3 is 16 residues long. The germline V gene has CDR1 MNHNS and CDR2 SASEGT. Germline trimming cut 6 bases from V and 4 bases from J; bases unmatched to any gene: 13. CDR3 nucleotides: TGTGCCAGCAGCGACCCGGTCAGGGGGCTGAGCACTGAAGCTTTCTTT. This codes for CASSDPVRGLSTEAFF.

On this clonotype: A clone one base away is much larger, so this may be a read error. The chain uses TRBV11-2 and TRBJ1-5; unclear D gene. Germline CDR1 and CDR2: SGHAT and FQNNGV. This CDR3 contains 14 residues. The CDR3 reads CASSYDSSNHPQHF. The CDR3 nucleotides are TGTGCCAGCAGTTATGACTCTAGCAATCACCCCCAGCATTTT.

The chain employs TRBV19 and TRBJ2-2; perhaps D is TRBD1 or TRBD2 (5 bases each). V dropped 7 bases and J dropped 4 bases, with 16 bases sitting between them. The CDR3 loop spans 15 amino acids. Germline lookup yields CDR1 LNHDA and CDR2 SQIVND (reference sequence). CDR3 DNA sequence: TGTGCCAGTAACCCCCGTGGGACGGCCACCGGGGAGCTGTTTTTT. It encodes CASNPRGTATGELFF.

This chain links TRBV18 with TRBJ2-3; perhaps TRBD2 as D (6 bases). The CDR3 is made up of 16 amino acids. Per germline, CDR1 KGHSH and CDR2 LQKENI. The ends were cut back, 3 bases at V and 4 bases at J, with 17 bases in the middle. CDR3 DNA: TGTGCCAGCTCACCCCGACCATATCCGGGGGCAGATACGCAGTATTTT. It codes for CASSPRPYPGADTQYF.

This clonotype has ten or more counts. The chain is built from TRBV6-1 and TRBJ2-3, with TRBD1 identical over 10 bases. CDR1 is MNHNS and CDR2 is SASEGT in the germline V gene. Losses at the gene ends were 4 bases for V and 4 bases for J; bases not matched to a gene: 2. This CDR3 region has 14 residues. DNA for the CDR3: TGTGCCAGCAGTGTAGGACAGGGGGCAGATACGCAGTATTTT. Its protein is CASSVGQGADTQYF.

About this clonotype itself: A single base separates this from a much larger clone, so it may be a read error. This rearrangement joins TRBV4-1 to TRBJ2-1; D may match TRBD1 or TRBD2 (5 bases each). Germline V CDR1 and CDR2: MGHRA, YSYEKL. This CDR3 spans 18 amino acids. The chain's CDR3 is CASSQDQAGVGTYNVQFF. CDR3 nucleotide sequence: TGCGCCAGCAGCCAAGATCAAGCCGGTGTGGGGACGTACAATGTGCAGTTCTTC.

Only a few counts were recorded for this clonotype. The V and J genes are TRBV11-2 and TRBJ2-5, with 7 bases fitting TRBD2. The CDR3 is 15 amino acids. Germline CDR1 reads SGHAT; CDR2 reads FQNNGV. V was pared by 1 base and J by 5 bases, with 7 bases of the junction left unmatched. CDR3 loop: CASSLGAGIAETQYF. Here the CDR3 DNA reads TGTGCCAGCAGCTTAGGAGCGGGGATAGCCGAGACCCAGTACTTC.

This clonotype was found a few times. The CDR3 DNA sequence: TGTGCCAGCAGCCCCGACAGGGGGACTCACAATGAGCAGTTCTTC. Protein: CASSPDRGTHNEQFF. The chain recombines TRBV6-8 with TRBJ2-1, with TRBD1 identical over 9 bases. V shed 6 bases and J 5 bases; nucleotides not matched to a gene: 8. The length of the CDR3 is 15 residues. Looked up from germline, CDR1 is MNHGY and CDR2 is SAAAGT.

At least ten counts were recorded for this clonotype. This rearrangement joins TRBV7-2 to TRBJ2-2; unclear D gene. The CDR3 has 16 amino acids. Deletions cut 4 bases from V and 2 bases from J, with 14 bases between. Germline assignment: CDR1 SGHTA and CDR2 FQGNSA. The CDR3 here is CASSSEVGFNTGELFF. The CDR3 DNA sequence: TGTGCCAGCAGCTCAGAGGTGGGGTTCAACACCGGGGAGCTGTTTTTT.

The V call is TRBV5-1, the J call TRBJ2-2, with D perhaps matching TRBD1 (6 bases). From germline, CDR1 is SGHRS and CDR2 YFSETQ. There are 16 residues in the CDR3. Trimming took 3 bases from V and 2 from J, leaving 14 bases between them. The CDR3, as DNA: TGCGCCAGCAGCTCGAGAAGGGACACCAACACCGGGGAGCTGTTTTTT. As protein: CASSSRRDTNTGELFF.

Comment on this clonotype: A much larger clone differs from this one at a single base, so this may be a read error. Likely a read error: the CDR3 ends without its conserved phenylalanine or tryptophan. This sequence joins TRBV7-6 and TRBJ1-2; D gene unclear. CDR3 size: 15 residues. The V end lost 5 bases, the J end lost 0 bases, and 13 bases lay between the germline ends. Germline CDR1 SGHVS, CDR2 FNYEAQ. The CDR3 nucleotides read TGTGCCAGCAGCGGCGACCTATCGGCTAACTATGGCTACACCTTA. As protein: CASSGDLSANYGYTL.

Remarks on this clonotype: A junction end diverges from the germline sequence, so it may reflect a read error. The chain combines TRBV6-4 with TRBJ2-2; possibly TRBD2 for D (5 bases). The CDR3 runs 18 residues. Looked up from germline, CDR1 is MRHNA and CDR2 is SNTAGT. CDR3 nucleotide sequence: TGTGCCAGCAGTGACCCGAAGTCGGGAATGAGGGTACCCGGGGAGCTGGGTTTT. The encoded protein is CASSDPKSGMRVPGELGF.

This clonotype was seen a few times. V and J are TRBV9 and TRBJ1-5, with 7 bases identical to TRBD1. The CDR3 has 15 residues. Trimming at V came to 3 bases and at J to 3 bases, leaving 6 bases not matched to a gene. Per germline, CDR1 SGDLS and CDR2 YYNGEE. The CDR3 DNA reads TGTGCCAGCAGCGCGGGACAGTCCATCAATCAGCCCCAGCATTTT. It yields the protein CASSAGQSINQPQHF.

The chain employs TRBV27 and TRBJ2-3; TRBD2 matches at 8 bases. Germline CDR1 and CDR2: MNHEY and SMNVEV (reference sequence). J was trimmed by 2 bases and V by 0 bases; bases with no gene match: 10. The CDR3 covers 18 residues. In nucleotides, the CDR3 is TGTGCCAGCAGTTTATCCCTTGGCTCAGCGGGAGTCACAGATACGCAGTATTTT. Protein: CASSLSLGSAGVTDTQYF.

This clonotype has at least ten counts. The V and J genes are TRBV6-1 and TRBJ2-3, with D perhaps matching TRBD2 (5 bases). This CDR3 is built from 17 residues. The ends were cut back, 6 bases at V and 2 bases at J, with 21 bases in the middle. The germline V gene has CDR1 MNHNS and CDR2 SASEGT. This CDR3 reads CASSTPGLPGYTDTQYF. Written as DNA, the CDR3 is TGTGCCAGCAGCACACCGGGCCTCCCGGGATACACAGATACGCAGTATTTT.

This clonotype turned up a few times. V and J are TRBV6-1 and TRBJ1-5, with D uncertain. The V gene lost 5 bases and the J gene lost 0 bases, with 14 bases spanning the gap. This CDR3 has 16 residues. Germline lookup yields CDR1 MNHNS and CDR2 SASEGT. The CDR3 reads CASSPAGWVSNQPQHF. The CDR3, as DNA: TGTGCCAGCAGTCCCGCGGGGTGGGTTAGCAATCAGCCCCAGCATTTT.